These T cell receptor beta chains were read from a single sample in a study of cytomegalovirus exposure and HLA in healthy donors. The assay was immunoSEQ multiplex PCR, and TCRdb's table has in-frame clones only and misses some. The table shows about 150,000 clones, with about 95% occurring only once. Sequenced: PBMCs. Every receptor here comes from a man aged 18 to 29 in good health and CMV-seropositive. CDR3s include the opening cysteine and the closing phenylalanine or tryptophan. The D gene is left open where the match is weak. Clone size is given for some rows only: seen once, a few or many times, or a class if the clone is expanded.

D,J,V,size,CDR3,DNA
TRBD2,TRBJ2-7,TRBV19,NA,CASSMASGARLGEQYF,TGTGCCAGTAGTATGGCTAGCGGGGCCAGGCTAGGCGAGCAGTACTTC
TRBD2,TRBJ2-5,TRBV4-1,NA,CASSQAQTSGRVGETQYF,TGCGCCAGCAGCCAAGCACAGACTAGCGGGAGGGTCGGGGAGACCCAGTACTTC
NA,TRBJ2-7,TRBV13,NA,CASSFRTDRKWYEQYF,TGTGCCAGCAGCTTCCGGACTGACAGGAAATGGTACGAGCAGTACTTC
TRBD2,TRBJ2-7,TRBV4-2,NA,CASSQERTSGIYEQYF,TGTGCCAGCAGCCAAGAACGTACTAGCGGGATCTACGAGCAGTACTTC
NA,TRBJ2-2,TRBV18,NA,CASSPYRQTLNTGELFF,TGTGCCAGCTCACCCTATAGACAGACGCTGAACACCGGGGAGCTGTTTTTT
NA,TRBJ2-2,TRBV4-1,NA,CASSQEPAGRPTGELFF,TGCGCCAGCAGCCAAGAGCCGGCAGGGAGGCCCACCGGGGAGCTGTTTTTT
NA,TRBJ2-2,TRBV27,NA,CASRQGNFGELFF,TGTGCCAGCAGGCAGGGGAATTTCGGGGAGCTGTTTTTT
TRBD1,TRBJ2-7,TRBV2,NA,CANRQGASYEQYF,TGTGCCAACCGACAGGGGGCTTCCTACGAGCAGTACTTC
TRBD1,TRBJ2-5,TRBV4-1,NA,CASSPTPLDRGRETQYF,TGCGCCAGCAGCCCAACCCCTTTGGACAGGGGAAGAGAGACCCAGTACTTC
NA,TRBJ2-1,TRBV6-4,NA,CASSEEVRGEQFF,TGTGCCAGCAGTGAGGAAGTGAGAGGTGAGCAGTTCTTC
NA,TRBJ2-3,TRBV11-3,NA,CASSLGGQDTQYF,TGTGCCAGCAGCTTAGGGGGGCAGGATACGCAGTATTTT
TRBD1,TRBJ2-7,TRBV2,NA,CASSGQGSNEQYF,TGTGCCAGCAGTGGACAGGGTTCCAACGAGCAGTACTTC
NA,TRBJ1-2,TRBV9,NA,CASSVGEGVFGYGYTF,TGTGCCAGCAGCGTAGGCGAAGGGGTATTTGGCTATGGCTACACCTTC
TRBD1,TRBJ1-3,TRBV7-8,once,CASSLTGAGNTIYF,TGTGCCAGCAGCTTAACAGGGGCCGGAAACACCATATATTTT
TRBD2,TRBJ2-7,TRBV4-1,NA,CASSQVGGGSYEQYF,TGCGCCAGCAGCCAAGTGGGCGGGGGCTCCTACGAGCAGTACTTC
NA,TRBJ2-2,TRBV5-1,NA,CASSSHSPSSTNTGELFF,TGCGCCAGCAGCTCCCATTCCCCCTCTAGCACGAACACCGGGGAGCTGTTTTTT
NA,TRBJ2-1,TRBV5-5,NA,CASTSRVYNEQFF,TGTGCCAGCACCTCGCGAGTCTACAATGAGCAGTTCTTC
NA,TRBJ1-3,TRBV28,NA,CASSFPGGGALAGNTIYF,TGTGCCAGCAGTTTCCCGGGGGGCGGGGCCCTGGCCGGAAACACCATATATTTT
TRBD1,TRBJ2-7,TRBV25-1,NA,CASLPAGQGTYEQYF,TGTGCCAGCTTGCCGGCGGGACAGGGAACCTACGAGCAGTACTTC
NA,TRBJ2-7,TRBV5-4,NA,CASSLAGVGPYEQYF,TGTGCCAGCAGCTTGGCGGGGGTTGGTCCCTACGAGCAGTACTTC
TRBD1,TRBJ2-1,TRBV4-1,once,CASSPPGQGARNEQFF,TGCGCCAGCAGCCCCCCGGGACAGGGGGCACGAAATGAGCAGTTCTTC
TRBD2,TRBJ2-7,TRBV29-1,NA,CSVVGTSLYEQYF,TGCAGCGTCGTCGGGACTAGTCTGTACGAGCAGTACTTC
NA,TRBJ2-6,TRBV5-6,NA,CASSAPSGANVLTF,TGTGCCAGCAGCGCGCCCTCTGGGGCCAACGTCCTGACTTTC
NA,TRBJ2-1,TRBV5-1,few,CASSLVPNEQFF,TGCGCCAGCAGCTTGGTTCCGAATGAGCAGTTCTTC
TRBD2,TRBJ2-1,TRBV25-1,NA,CASSGAGSGEANYNEQFF,TGTGCCAGCAGTGGAGCGGGGAGCGGTGAGGCGAACTACAATGAGCAGTTCTTC
NA,TRBJ2-7,TRBV5-8,NA,CASSLMARPDYEQYF,TGTGCCAGCAGCTTAATGGCTAGACCTGACTACGAGCAGTACTTC
TRBD2,TRBJ2-7,TRBV28,NA,CASRGLADAHYEQYF,TGTGCCAGCAGGGGACTAGCGGATGCTCACTACGAGCAGTACTTC
TRBD1,TRBJ2-7,TRBV7-8,NA,CASIKQGANEQYF,TGTGCCAGCATCAAACAGGGGGCGAATGAGCAGTACTTC
NA,TRBJ2-2,TRBV15,NA,CATSRGRRGIGELFF,TGTGCCACCAGCCGAGGGAGGCGGGGAATCGGGGAGCTGTTTTTT
NA,TRBJ2-1,TRBV29-1,NA,CSARLSPMDNEQFF,TGCAGCGCAAGACTAAGCCCTATGGACAATGAGCAGTTCTTC
TRBD2,TRBJ2-3,TRBV6-1,once,CASSETSGRAFDTQYF,TGTGCCAGCAGTGAAACTAGCGGGAGGGCTTTTGATACGCAGTATTTT
NA,TRBJ2-7,TRBV20-1,NA,CSAYTGNEQYF,TGCAGTGCATACACAGGGAACGAGCAGTACTTC
NA,TRBJ1-2,TRBV21-1,once,CASSTRGPYGYTF,TGTGCCAGCAGCACCAGGGGGCCGTACGGCTACACCTTC
NA,TRBJ1-1,TRBV14,NA,CASSGGENTEAFF,TGTGCCAGCAGCGGGGGGGAAAACACTGAAGCTTTCTTT
NA,TRBJ1-3,TRBV11-2,NA,CASSPTVTLNTIYF,TGTGCCAGCAGCCCGACAGTGACCCTAAACACCATATATTTT
TRBD1,TRBJ2-6,TRBV27,NA,CASSLRGTGGSGANVLTF,TGTGCCAGCAGTTTAAGGGGGACAGGGGGCTCTGGGGCCAACGTCCTGACTTTC
NA,TRBJ1-1,TRBV7-9,NA,CASSLIAGTEAFF,TGTGCCAGCAGCTTAATCGCAGGGACTGAAGCTTTCTTT
NA,TRBJ2-5,TRBV9,NA,CASSVGGTQETQYF,TGTGCCAGCAGCGTAGGCGGCACCCAAGAGACCCAGTACTTC
TRBD1,TRBJ1-1,TRBV28,NA,CATAGTANTEAFF,TGTGCCACCGCCGGGACAGCGAACACTGAAGCTTTCTTT
TRBD2,TRBJ2-1,TRBV5-1,NA,CASSLLAYHNEQFF,TGCGCCAGCAGCTTACTAGCGTACCACAATGAGCAGTTCTTC
NA,TRBJ2-3,TRBV5-4,NA,CASSFFGGSTDTQYF,TGTGCCAGCAGCTTTTTTGGCGGGAGCACAGATACGCAGTATTTT
TRBD1,TRBJ2-3,TRBV29-1,NA,CSVGTGVADTQYF,TGCAGCGTTGGGACAGGGGTTGCAGATACGCAGTATTTT
NA,TRBJ2-5,TRBV9,NA,CASGRNYGGKTQYF,TGTGCCAGCGGAAGGAACTACGGGGGTAAGACCCAGTACTTC
TRBD2,TRBJ2-2,TRBV5-1,NA,CASSFGLAGADGELFF,TGCGCCAGCAGCTTCGGACTAGCGGGAGCGGACGGGGAGCTGTTTTTT
TRBD1,TRBJ1-2,TRBV7-9,NA,CASSSGTGGKFGYTF,TGTGCCAGCAGTTCCGGGACAGGAGGAAAATTCGGCTACACCTTC
TRBD2,TRBJ2-5,TRBV6-5,NA,CASSYGGGLETQYF,TGTGCCAGCAGTTACGGGGGAGGGCTGGAGACCCAGTACTTC
TRBD2,TRBJ2-7,TRBV10-3,once,CAISEREPVYEQYF,TGTGCCATCAGCGAGCGGGAGCCAGTCTACGAGCAGTACTTC
NA,TRBJ1-1,TRBV11-1,NA,CASSLRTVSFVANTEAFF,TGTGCCAGCAGCCTACGGACAGTCTCCTTCGTAGCGAACACTGAAGCTTTCTTT
NA,TRBJ2-7,TRBV5-1,NA,CASSSGWTNSYEQYF,TGCGCCAGCAGCTCGGGTTGGACTAACTCCTACGAGCAGTACTTC
TRBD2,TRBJ2-7,TRBV27,NA,CASRGLAGDEQYF,TGTGCCAGCAGGGGACTAGCGGGAGACGAGCAGTACTTC
NA,TRBJ2-2,TRBV10-3,NA,CAISDGTPTGELFF,TGTGCCATCAGTGATGGGACACCCACCGGGGAGCTGTTTTTT
NA,TRBJ2-1,TRBV29-1,NA,CSVRWRGSYNEQFF,TGCAGCGTTCGGTGGAGGGGCTCCTACAATGAGCAGTTCTTC
NA,TRBJ1-5,TRBV19,NA,CASSTLGDQPQHF,TGTGCCAGTAGTACCTTAGGGGATCAGCCCCAGCATTTT